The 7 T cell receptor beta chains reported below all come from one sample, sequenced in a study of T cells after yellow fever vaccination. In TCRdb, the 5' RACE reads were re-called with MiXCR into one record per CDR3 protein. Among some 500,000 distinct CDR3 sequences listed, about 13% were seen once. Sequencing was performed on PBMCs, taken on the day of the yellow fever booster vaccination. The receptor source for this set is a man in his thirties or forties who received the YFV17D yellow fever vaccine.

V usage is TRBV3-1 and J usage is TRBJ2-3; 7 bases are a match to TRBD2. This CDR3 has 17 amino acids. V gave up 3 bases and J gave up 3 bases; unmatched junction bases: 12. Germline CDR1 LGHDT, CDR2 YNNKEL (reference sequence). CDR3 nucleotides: TGTGCCAGCAGCCAGATCCCGTGGGGCGGGAGAACAGATACGCAGTATTTT. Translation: CASSQIPWGGRTDTQYF.

CDR3 in DNA: TGCAGTGCTGAGACCAGGGGAGAGACCCAGTACTTC. Its protein is CSAETRGETQYF. This chain uses TRBV20-1 with TRBJ2-5, with D tentatively TRBD1 (6 bases). The CDR3 loop spans 12 amino acids. Germline-derived CDR1 and CDR2 are DFQATT and SNEGSKA (reference sequence). Trimming left V 5 bases short and J 4 bases short, with 11 bases between.

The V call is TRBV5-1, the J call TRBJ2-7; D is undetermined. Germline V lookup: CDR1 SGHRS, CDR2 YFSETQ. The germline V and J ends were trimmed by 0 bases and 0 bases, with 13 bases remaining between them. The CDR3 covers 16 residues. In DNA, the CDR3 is TGCGCCAGCAGCTTGGGCTCAGCTCCGAGCTCCTACGAGCAGTACTTC. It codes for CASSLGSAPSSYEQYF. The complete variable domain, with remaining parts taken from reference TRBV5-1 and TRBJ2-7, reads KAGVTQTPRYLIKTRGQQVTLSCSPISGHRSVSWYQQTPGQGLQFLFEYFSETQRNKGNFPGRFSGRQFSNSRSEMNVSTLELGDSALYLCASSLGSAPSSYEQYFGPGTRLTVT.

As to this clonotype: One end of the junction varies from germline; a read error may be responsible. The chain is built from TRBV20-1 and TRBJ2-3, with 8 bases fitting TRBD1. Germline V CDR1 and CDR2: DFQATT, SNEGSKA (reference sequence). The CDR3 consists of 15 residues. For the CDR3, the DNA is TGCAGTGTTAGACCACAGGGGGTTAACACAGATACGCAGTATTTT. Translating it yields CSVRPQGVNTDTQYF.

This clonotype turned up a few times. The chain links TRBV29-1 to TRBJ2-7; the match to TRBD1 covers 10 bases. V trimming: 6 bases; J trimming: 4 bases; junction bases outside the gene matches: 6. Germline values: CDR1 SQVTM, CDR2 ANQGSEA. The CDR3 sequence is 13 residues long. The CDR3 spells CSVDPGQGYEQYF. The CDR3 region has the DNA TGCAGCGTGGATCCGGGACAGGGGTACGAGCAGTACTTC.

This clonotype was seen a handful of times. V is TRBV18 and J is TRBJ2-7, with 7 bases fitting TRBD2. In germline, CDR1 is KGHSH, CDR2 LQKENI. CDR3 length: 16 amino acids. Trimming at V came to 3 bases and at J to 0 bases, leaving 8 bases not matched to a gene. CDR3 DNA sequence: TGTGCCAGCTCACCCCCCGGGAGGCGGGACTCCTACGAGCAGTACTTC. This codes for CASSPPGRRDSYEQYF. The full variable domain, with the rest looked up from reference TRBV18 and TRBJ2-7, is NAGVMQNPRHLVRRRGQEARLRCSPMKGHSHVYWYRQLPEEGLKFMVYLQKENIIDESGMPKERFSAEFPKEGPSILRIQQVVRGDSAAYFCASSPPGRRDSYEQYFGPGTRLTVT.

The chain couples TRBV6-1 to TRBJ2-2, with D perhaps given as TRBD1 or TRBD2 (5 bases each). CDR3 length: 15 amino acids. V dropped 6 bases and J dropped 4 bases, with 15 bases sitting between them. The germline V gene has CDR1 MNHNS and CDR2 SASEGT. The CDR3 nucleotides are TGTGCCAGCAGCCCCGGGGCTAGCCGCACCGGGGAGCTGTTTTTT. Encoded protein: CASSPGASRTGELFF.